Each of the 24 T cell receptor beta chains below was sequenced from the same sample in a study of blood T cell repertoires in COVID-19. Assay used: immunoSEQ multiplex PCR; TCRdb lists only in-frame clones, some missing. The sample shows about 43,000 clones, 83% of them seen only once. Material: peripheral blood. Receptors originate from an elderly man in a cohort sampled during active COVID-19.

This clone came up once. The V call is TRBV3-1 (or the pseudogene TRBV3-2), the J call TRBJ2-3; no firm D call. Germline V lookup: CDR1 LGHDT, CDR2 YNNKEL (reference sequence). The CDR3 is 14 amino acids. Deletions cut 9 bases from V and 2 bases from J, with 15 bases between. This CDR3 is CASQRLLNTDTQYF. The DNA for the CDR3 is TGTGCCAGTCAAAGACTGCTAAACACAGATACGCAGTATTTT.

The J gene is TRBJ2-7, the V gene TRBV11-2, with a weak D call TRBD1 (5 bases). Germline V gene data show CDR1 as SGHAT and CDR2 as FQNNGV. V lost 11 bases and J 5 bases, leaving 22 bases between the germline ends. This CDR3 region has 14 residues. CDR3 loop: CAGTISLGAHEQYF. The CDR3 nucleotides are TGTGCCGGCACCATAAGTCTAGGGGCCCACGAGCAGTACTTC.

This chain uses TRBV9 with TRBJ1-4; the D is unclear. The CDR3 loop spans 15 amino acids. The germline gives CDR1 SGDLS, CDR2 YYNGEE. Between the trimmed V and J ends, which lost 0 bases and 7 bases, there was a span of 13 bases. The CDR3 region is CASSVGDWGVEKLFF. In DNA, the CDR3 is TGTGCCAGCAGCGTAGGAGACTGGGGAGTTGAAAAACTGTTTTTT.

This clone has more than one count but fewer than ten. The chain links TRBV27 to TRBJ2-7, with D hard to call. V lost 1 base to trimming and J lost 4 bases, with 8 bases between them. The CDR3 length is 13 residues. Germline V CDR1 and CDR2: MNHEY, SMNVEV (reference sequence). The CDR3 reads CASSLYPGYEQYF. The CDR3 coding sequence is TGTGCCAGCAGTTTATATCCAGGATACGAGCAGTACTTC.

The gene calls are TRBV6-5 and TRBJ2-2; the match to TRBD1 covers 10 bases. CDR3 size: 14 residues. CDR1 and CDR2 (germline): MNHEY, SVGAGI. The trim removed 7 bases at V and 3 bases at J, leaving 2 bases unmatched. CDR3 in amino acids: CASIDRGHTGELFF. CDR3 in DNA: TGTGCCAGCATCGACAGGGGGCACACCGGGGAGCTGTTTTTT.

The chain's CDR3 is CATSDATAVRTGELFF. The DNA of the CDR3 is TGTGCCACCAGTGATGCGACTGCTGTGAGGACCGGGGAGCTGTTTTTT. This chain links TRBV24-1 with TRBJ2-2; D is uncertain. V was shortened by 3 bases and J by 5 bases, with 15 bases between the two germline ends. Per germline, CDR1 KGHDR and CDR2 SFDVKD. The CDR3 has 16 residues.

V gene TRBV6-1 combines with J gene TRBJ1-6; 8 nucleotides align to TRBD1. The germline V gene encodes CDR1 MNHNS and CDR2 SASEGT. Trimming cost V 3 bases and J 6 bases; bases outside gene matches: 4. The CDR3 extends over 15 amino acids. CDR3 in DNA: TGTGCCAGCAGTGACCGAGACAGGGGTAATTCACCCCTCCACTTT. Translating gives CASSDRDRGNSPLHF.

This chain connects TRBV7-9 to TRBJ2-3, with TRBD2 identical over 7 bases. The CDR3 spans 16 residues. V was pared by 1 base and J by 4 bases, with 8 bases of the junction left unmatched. CDR1 and CDR2 from the germline V gene are SEHNR and FQNEAQ (reference sequence). The CDR3 loop reads CASSLDGTTSADTQYF. The CDR3 DNA reads TGTGCCAGCAGCTTAGACGGGACTACCTCGGCAGATACGCAGTATTTT.

This chain uses TRBV6-6 with TRBJ1-4; a possible D gene is TRBD1 (5 bases). V was pared by 6 bases and J by 7 bases, with 15 bases between. Germline CDR1 and CDR2: MNHNY and SVGAGI (reference sequence). The CDR3 length is 14 residues. DNA of the CDR3: TGTGCCAGCAGCTCCGGGACTCGGAGTGAAAAACTGTTTTTT. This gives the protein CASSSGTRSEKLFF.

This clone was picked up a small number of times. Here the CDR3 DNA reads TGTGCCAGCAGCCAAGCACAGAACACCGGGGAGCTGTTTTTT. As protein: CASSQAQNTGELFF. V usage is TRBV3-1 (or the pseudogene TRBV3-2) and J usage is TRBJ2-2; no clear D gene. CDR1 is LGHDT and CDR2 is YNNKEL in the germline V gene (reference sequence). Trimming left V 1 base short and J 1 base short, with 4 bases between. The CDR3 totals 14 residues.

The rearrangement links TRBV28 to TRBJ1-4, with 8 bases fitting TRBD1. After removal of 2 bases from V and 1 base from J, the junction contained 9 bases not matched to a gene. The CDR3 contains 18 residues. CDR1 MDHEN and CDR2 SYDVKM come from the germline V gene. The CDR3 nucleotides read TGTGCCAGCAGTTTACCCCTCGGACAGGGCCTAACTAATGAAAAACTGTTTTTT. As protein: CASSLPLGQGLTNEKLFF.

This chain connects TRBV30 to TRBJ1-1; no clear D. CDR3 length: 13 amino acids. The germline V gene encodes CDR1 GTSNPN and CDR2 SVGIG (reference sequence). V was trimmed by 2 bases and J by 1 base, leaving 8 bases between them. The CDR3 loop reads CAWSLGANTEAFF. The CDR3 DNA reads as TGTGCCTGGAGTCTAGGTGCGAACACTGAAGCTTTCTTT.

In its sample, this clone was seen many times. The CDR3 spells CASSQGQGTNEKLFF. As DNA, the CDR3 is TGCGCCAGCAGCCAAGGACAGGGAACTAATGAAAAACTGTTTTTT. V gene TRBV4-1 combines with J gene TRBJ1-4; TRBD1 aligns across 7 bases. In germline, CDR1 is MGHRA, CDR2 YSYEKL. With 1 base clipped from V and 1 base from J, the junction kept 0 bases outside the gene matches. The CDR3 is 15 residues long.

The chain carries TRBV5-6 and TRBJ1-5; possible D gene TRBD1, 6 bases. CDR3 size: 14 residues. Germline CDR1 and CDR2: SGHDT and YYEEEE. With 4 bases removed from V and 2 bases from J, the gap between germline ends came to 10 bases. CDR3 coding DNA: TGTGCCAGCAGCCGTACAGGGCGCAATCAGCCCCAGCATTTT. It yields the protein CASSRTGRNQPQHF.

This clone was observed once. V usage is TRBV4-3 and J usage is TRBJ2-5; 8 bases align to TRBD2. The length of the CDR3 is 16 residues. V lost 0 bases and J lost 7; bases outside the gene matches: 10. Germline CDR1 LGHNA, CDR2 YSLEER. CDR3 sequence: CASSQDEAGEMATQYF. DNA for the CDR3: TGCGCCAGCAGCCAAGATGAAGCGGGAGAAATGGCGACCCAGTACTTC.

The J gene is TRBJ2-5, the V gene TRBV19, with TRBD2 matching over 11 bases. The germline V gene encodes CDR1 LNHDA and CDR2 SQIVND (reference sequence). J gave up 6 bases and V 0 bases, and 12 bases lay outside the gene matches. The CDR3 length is 18 residues. CDR3 region: CASSIDGPLAGGRKTQYF. The CDR3 nucleotides are TGTGCCAGTAGTATAGATGGGCCCCTAGCGGGGGGTAGAAAGACCCAGTACTTC.

The CDR3 region is CASSMTGATDTQYF. In DNA, the CDR3 is TGTGCCAGCAGCATGACAGGGGCCACAGATACGCAGTATTTT. The V call is TRBV28, the J call TRBJ2-3, with 8 nucleotides matching TRBD1. The CDR3 has 14 residues. V trimming: 6 bases; J trimming: 2 bases; junction bases outside the gene matches: 4. Germline V CDR1 and CDR2: MDHEN, SYDVKM.

V usage is TRBV6-6 and J usage is TRBJ2-5, with TRBD1 matching over 12 bases. Germline CDR1 reads MNHNY; CDR2 reads SVGAGI (reference sequence). With 4 bases clipped from V and 4 bases from J, the junction kept 4 bases outside the gene matches. There are 15 residues in the CDR3. The CDR3 protein is CASSSGTGGRETQYF. CDR3 nucleotide sequence: TGTGCCAGCAGTTCCGGGACAGGGGGCCGAGAGACCCAGTACTTC.

The chain carries TRBV23-1 and TRBJ2-1; 12 bases are shared with TRBD1. TRBV23-1 is annotated as an ORF whose role is uncertain. V lost 1 base and J lost 3; bases outside the gene matches: 13. The CDR3 covers 20 residues. The CDR3 loop is CASSQCGTGGIFSIYNEQFF. The DNA for the CDR3 is TGCGCCAGCAGTCAATGTGGGACAGGGGGCATTTTCTCTATCTACAATGAGCAGTTCTTC.

The chain couples TRBV7-9 to TRBJ2-7, with D maybe TRBD2 (7 bases). This CDR3 region has 15 residues. Trimming took 4 bases from V and 5 from J, leaving 18 bases between them. Germline V CDR1 and CDR2: SEHNR, FQNEAQ (reference sequence). The CDR3 DNA sequence: TGTGCCAGCAGCTCCCAGAGGGGGGGCGGCGACGAGCAGTACTTC. Its translation is CASSSQRGGGDEQYF. Variable domain in full (rest from reference TRBV7-9 and TRBJ2-7): DTGVSQNPRHKITKRGQNVTFRCDPISEHNRLYWYRQTLGQGPEFLTYFQNEAQLEKSRLLSDRFSAERPKGSFSTLEIQRTEQGDSAMYLCASSSQRGGGDEQYFGPGTRLTVT.

The chain employs TRBV18 and TRBJ2-1; 7 bases are shared with TRBD1. CDR1 is KGHSH and CDR2 is LQKENI in the germline V gene. This CDR3 is 13 amino acids long. Trimming removed 1 base from V and 7 bases from J; junction bases left unmatched: 1. The CDR3 region has the DNA TGTGCCAGCTCACCACGACAGGGAAATGAGCAGTTCTTC. It is translated as CASSPRQGNEQFF.

The rearrangement uses TRBV5-1 and TRBJ1-6; no reliable D call. The V end was cut by 3 bases, the J end by 9 bases, with 16 bases between. The germline V gene encodes CDR1 SGHRS and CDR2 YFSETQ. The CDR3 loop spans 15 amino acids. CDR3 protein: CASSSGRLSGSPLHF. CDR3 nucleotides: TGCGCCAGCAGCTCGGGTCGGCTTAGCGGTTCACCCCTCCACTTT. The full variable domain, completed using reference TRBV5-1 and TRBJ1-6, is KAGVTQTPRYLIKTRGQQVTLSCSPISGHRSVSWYQQTPGQGLQFLFEYFSETQRNKGNFPGRFSGRQFSNSRSEMNVSTLELGDSALYLCASSSGRLSGSPLHFGNGTRLTVT.

The chain has TRBV7-9 and TRBJ1-4; 12 bases fit TRBD1. Germline CDR1 SEHNR, CDR2 FQNEAQ (reference sequence). This CDR3 comprises 14 residues. V trimming: 5 bases; J trimming: 8 bases; junction bases outside the gene matches: 3. CDR3 sequence reads: CASSGGTGGEKLFF. The CDR3 DNA follows: TGTGCCAGCAGCGGAGGGACAGGGGGCGAAAAACTGTTTTTT.

This chain uses TRBV2 with TRBJ2-2; 11 positions match TRBD2. The ends lost 6 bases at V and 6 bases at J; junction bases unmatched: 6. The germline gives CDR1 SNHLY, CDR2 FYNNEI. The CDR3 is 15 amino acids. The CDR3 coding sequence is TGTGCCAGCAGGGGTAGCGGGAGGGCCTCCGGGGAGCTGTTTTTT. Translated: CASRGSGRASGELFF.